The source of this T cell receptor (beta chain) is a study of regulatory T cells in long-lasting Graves disease. Turning to the study itself: Graves' cases, newly diagnosed, had used antithyroid drugs under 3 months.

Combining iRepertoire HTBI primers with Arm-PCR of CDR3 regions, the authors built TCR beta libraries. Using its own MiXCR run on the multiplex PCR reads, TCRdb lists one record per CDR3 protein. The repertoire includes 680,000 or so distinct CDR3 sequences, less than 20% of them detected once, and about 20% sits in the top ten. As for time point: newly diagnosed GD, antithyroid drugs for less than 3 months. Extracted PBMC RNA gave rise to the TCR library. This clonotype was recorded at least ten times. No antigen is known for it. Findings and limits, study-wide: Shared public clonotypes totalled roughly 2,500 in persistent patients, compared with roughly 970 in new patients.

These records were also assigned to another study, of T cells in Graves' hyperthyroidism and ophthalmopathy. In that study: The study used the HTBI primer set for a first-round RT-PCR of the TCR CDR3. Ophthalmopathy was identified by the model a median approximately 6.4 months ahead of onset.

The material was peripheral blood mononuclear cells (PBMCs), obtained at new diagnosis, from a patient treated with antithyroid drugs. This TCR derives from a woman in her twenties or thirties with Graves disease.

The CDR3 sequence: CSASELTGELFF. The CDR3 nucleotides are TGCAGTGCTTCCGAGCTCACCGGGGAGCTGTTTTTT. The chain has TRBV20-1 and TRBJ2-2; D is unresolved. This CDR3 is 12 amino acids long. The V end lost 5 bases, the J end lost 4 bases, and 8 bases lay between the germline ends. Germline lookup yields CDR1 DFQATT and CDR2 SNEGSKA (reference sequence).